These 22 T cell receptor beta chains share one sample of origin, sequenced in a study of a mutant IDH1 vaccine in newly diagnosed glioma. Time point here: week 35, safety follow-up. Vaccine doses each comprised 300 ug of mutant IDH1 20-mer peptide, with topical imiquimod. Sequencing was performed with immunoSEQ multiplex PCR; in TCRdb, only in-frame clones are kept and a portion is missing. The sample has around 60,000 clones; 75% to 85% are singletons. What these receptors recognize is not known. The source was PBMCs, collected from a glioma patient whose treatment included an IDH1 peptide vaccine. These receptors were collected from a man aged 40-55 years with glioma.

This clone was observed a single time. The chain recombines TRBV19 with TRBJ2-6, with D perhaps TRBD2 (6 bases). V lost 4 bases and J 3 bases, leaving 10 bases between the germline ends. The germline CDR1 and CDR2 sequences are LNHDA and SQIVND (reference sequence). The CDR3 is made up of 15 amino acids. CDR3 in amino acids: CASSTPRGGANVLTF. The CDR3 bases are TGTGCCAGTAGTACCCCGCGGGGTGGGGCCAACGTCCTGACTTTC. The variable domain in full, completed from reference TRBV19 and TRBJ2-6, reads DGGITQSPKYLFRKEGQNVTLSCEQNLNHDAMYWYRQDPGQGLRLIYYSQIVNDFQKGDIAEGYSVSREKKESFPLTVTSAQKNPTAFYLCASSTPRGGANVLTFGAGSRLTVL.

The chain employs TRBV18 and TRBJ1-1, with TRBD1 as a possible D gene (6 bases). V lost 2 bases, J lost 6 bases, and 16 bases lay in between. Per germline, CDR1 KGHSH and CDR2 LQKENI. The CDR3 extends over 15 amino acids. In DNA form, the CDR3 reads TGTGCCAGCTCACCAACTGCAGGGGTTGGGGCTGAAGCTTTCTTT. Its translation: CASSPTAGVGAEAFF.

V and J are TRBV30 and TRBJ2-1; 9 bases map to TRBD2. The germline V gene has CDR1 GTSNPN and CDR2 SVGIG (reference sequence). This CDR3 has 15 amino acids. V shed 4 bases and J 4 bases; nucleotides not matched to a gene: 8. CDR3 protein: CAWMGAGGFYNEQFF. The DNA for the CDR3 is TGTGCCTGGATGGGAGCGGGAGGTTTTTACAATGAGCAGTTCTTC. Combining the CDR3 with reference TRBV30 and TRBJ2-1 gives the whole variable domain SQTIHQWPATLVQPVGSPLSLECTVEGTSNPNLYWYRQAAGRGLQLLFYSVGIGQISSEVPQNLSASRPQDRQFILSSKKLLLSDSGFYLCAWMGAGGFYNEQFFGPGTRLTVL.

This CDR3 is CAISENDYNEQFF. CDR3 bases: TGTGCCATCAGTGAGAACGACTACAATGAGCAGTTCTTC. This rearrangement joins TRBV10-3 to TRBJ2-1; D is unresolved. Deletions cut 2 bases from V and 3 bases from J, with 5 bases between. The CDR3 has 13 amino acids. Germline CDR1 is ENHRY and CDR2 is SYGVKD.

The chain carries TRBV13 and TRBJ1-2, with D unclear. Trimming removed 0 bases from V and 7 bases from J, with 9 bases in between. Germline V lookup: CDR1 PRHDT, CDR2 FYEKMQ (reference sequence). This CDR3 comprises 13 residues. Written as DNA, the CDR3 is TGTGCCAGCAGCTTAGGCGCGGGAATTGGCTACACCTTC. Encoded protein: CASSLGAGIGYTF.

The chain joins TRBV14 to TRBJ1-6; D remains unclear. Germline V gene data show CDR1 as SGHDN and CDR2 as FVKESK. Trimming stripped 4 bases from V and 10 bases from J, with 17 bases between. This CDR3 spans 15 amino acids. The DNA of the CDR3 is TGTGCCAGCAGCCTACTATTCTCGTCCGGCTCACCCCTCCACTTT. This sequence encodes CASSLLFSSGSPLHF.

This sequence joins TRBV18 and TRBJ2-6; TRBD1 matches at 8 bases. The CDR3 loop spans 17 amino acids. Germline V lookup: CDR1 KGHSH, CDR2 LQKENI. V shed 2 bases and J 2 bases; nucleotides not matched to a gene: 5. The CDR3 DNA reads as TGTGCCAGCTCACCAACAGGGGGAAAACCTGGGGCCAACGTCCTGACTTTC. Protein: CASSPTGGKPGANVLTF.

The chain combines TRBV14 with TRBJ2-7, with no clear D. CDR1 and CDR2 from the germline V gene are SGHDN and FVKESK. This CDR3 is built from 14 residues. V gave up 1 base and J gave up 8 bases, with 15 bases separating them. The DNA for the CDR3 is TGTGCCAGCAGCCAAGCAGGCAGATGGAACAAGCAGTACTTC. The encoded protein is CASSQAGRWNKQYF.

This chain links TRBV5-6 with TRBJ1-1; D not certain. V lost 4 bases and J 1 base, leaving 11 bases between the germline ends. Germline V gene data show CDR1 as SGHDT and CDR2 as YYEEEE. The CDR3 length is 14 residues. The CDR3 DNA follows: TGTGCCAGCAGCGGAAACGGCGGGAACACTGAAGCTTTCTTT. It translates to CASSGNGGNTEAFF.

The chain employs TRBV18 and TRBJ2-2; D is possibly TRBD2 (5 bases). The V end was cut by 2 bases, the J end by 5 bases, with 12 bases between. The CDR3 consists of 15 residues. Germline V gives CDR1 KGHSH, CDR2 LQKENI. In DNA, the CDR3 is TGTGCCAGCTCACCAGGGCGACCGGGAACCGGGGAGCTGTTTTTT. Amino acid sequence: CASSPGRPGTGELFF. The variable domain in full, completed from reference TRBV18 and TRBJ2-2, reads NAGVMQNPRHLVRRRGQEARLRCSPMKGHSHVYWYRQLPEEGLKFMVYLQKENIIDESGMPKERFSAEFPKEGPSILRIQQVVRGDSAAYFCASSPGRPGTGELFFGEGSRLTVL.

V usage is TRBV12-5 and J usage is TRBJ2-3; D remains ambiguous. Germline assignment: CDR1 LGHNT and CDR2 FRNRAP. The V end was cut by 4 bases, the J end by 7 bases, with 3 bases between. The length of the CDR3 is 10 residues. The CDR3 bases are TGTGCTAGTGGTTCAAATACGCAGTATTTT. Encoded protein: CASGSNTQYF.

The CDR3 loop is CASSLGAGAGTDTQYF. The CDR3 DNA reads TGTGCCAGCAGCTTAGGGGCGGGAGCGGGCACAGATACGCAGTATTTT. V gene TRBV7-2 combines with J gene TRBJ2-3, with 7 nucleotides matching TRBD2. The germline V gene has CDR1 SGHTA and CDR2 FQGNSA. The length of the CDR3 is 16 residues. Trimming removed 1 base from V and 1 base from J; junction bases left unmatched: 5.

CDR3 nucleotide sequence: TGTGCCAGCAGCTTAGAGGGGTGGCAAGAGACCCAGTACTTC. This sequence encodes CASSLEGWQETQYF. The J gene is TRBJ2-5, the V gene TRBV7-9; TRBD1 might be the D (5 bases). The V gene's germline CDR1 is SEHNR and CDR2 FQNEAQ (reference sequence). This CDR3 has 14 amino acids. V lost 1 base to trimming and J lost 2 bases, with 8 bases between them.

The CDR3 region is CASSLRGGGKLYTQYF. The CDR3 DNA is TGTGCCAGCAGCTTAAGAGGGGGCGGGAAGCTGTATACGCAGTATTTT. The V gene is TRBV7-2, the J gene TRBJ2-3; perhaps TRBD1 as D (7 bases). The CDR3 is 16 residues long. Germline V gives CDR1 SGHTA, CDR2 FQGNSA. With 2 bases removed from V and 7 bases from J, the gap between germline ends came to 19 bases.

This chain uses TRBV18 with TRBJ1-3, with D perhaps TRBD1 (6 bases). This CDR3 has 16 amino acids. Looked up from germline, CDR1 is KGHSH and CDR2 is LQKENI. Trimming shortened V by 3 bases and J by 3 bases, and 15 bases separated the two germline ends. CDR3 residues: CASSPYGRGSGNTIYF. For the CDR3, the DNA is TGTGCCAGCTCACCTTACGGCAGGGGCAGTGGAAACACCATATATTTT. Together with reference TRBV18 and TRBJ1-3, the CDR3 gives the full variable domain: NAGVMQNPRHLVRRRGQEARLRCSPMKGHSHVYWYRQLPEEGLKFMVYLQKENIIDESGMPKERFSAEFPKEGPSILRIQQVVRGDSAAYFCASSPYGRGSGNTIYFGEGSWLTVV.

The V gene is TRBV19, the J gene TRBJ2-5, with D tentatively TRBD2 (5 bases). The V end was cut by 6 bases, the J end by 2 bases, with 16 bases between. CDR3 length: 15 residues. Per germline, CDR1 LNHDA and CDR2 SQIVND (reference sequence). The CDR3 here is CASSVGLTLQETQYF. The CDR3 DNA reads TGTGCCAGTAGCGTCGGACTCACGTTGCAAGAGACCCAGTACTTC.

The sample holds a few counts of this clone. This chain uses TRBV6-1 with TRBJ2-7, with TRBD1 as a possible D gene (6 bases). V was trimmed by 4 bases and J by 2 bases, leaving 15 bases between them. This CDR3 contains 15 residues. The germline gives CDR1 MNHNS, CDR2 SASEGT. The CDR3 region is CASSGDPGHTYEQYF. In DNA form, the CDR3 reads TGTGCCAGCAGTGGAGATCCGGGACACACCTACGAGCAGTACTTC.

The chain carries TRBV7-2 and TRBJ1-2; D gene unclear. The germline V and J ends were trimmed by 0 bases and 0 bases, with 8 bases remaining between them. The CDR3 runs to 15 residues. Per the germline V gene, CDR1 is SGHTA and CDR2 is FQGNSA. The CDR3 region is CASSLAGAANYGYTF. The CDR3, as DNA: TGTGCCAGCAGCTTAGCCGGAGCGGCTAACTATGGCTACACCTTC.

CDR3 amino acids: CASSSGQGNAYEQYF. CDR3 coding DNA: TGTGCCAGCAGCTCCGGACAGGGTAACGCCTACGAGCAGTACTTC. The chain couples TRBV5-4 to TRBJ2-7, with TRBD1 identical over 8 bases. The CDR3 loop spans 15 amino acids. The trim removed 3 bases at V and 2 bases at J, leaving 7 bases unmatched. Germline-derived CDR1 and CDR2 are SGHNT and YYREEE (reference sequence).

The rearrangement joins TRBV7-8 to TRBJ2-1; TRBD2 matches 7 bases. Germline CDR1 reads SGHVS; CDR2 reads FQNEAQ. V lost 5 bases and J lost 2; bases outside the gene matches: 21. CDR3 length: 20 amino acids. This CDR3 is CASSVTVRWEGRSPYNEQFF. In DNA form, the CDR3 reads TGTGCCAGCAGCGTCACTGTGAGGTGGGAGGGCCGAAGCCCCTACAATGAGCAGTTCTTC. Together with reference TRBV7-8 and TRBJ2-1, the CDR3 gives the full variable domain: GAGVSQSPRYKVAKRGQDVALRCDPISGHVSLFWYQQALGQGPEFLTYFQNEAQLDKSGLPSDRFFAERPEGSVSTLKIQRTQQEDSAVYLCASSVTVRWEGRSPYNEQFFGPGTRLTVL.

The DNA for the CDR3 is TGTGCCTGGGGGACAGGTTTAATGAGTGGCTACACCTTC. Translated, it gives CAWGTGLMSGYTF. The chain combines TRBV30 with TRBJ1-2; TRBD1 aligns across 8 bases. The V gene end was trimmed by 5 bases and the J gene end by 7 bases; junction bases not matched to a gene: 9. The CDR3 is made up of 13 amino acids. From germline, CDR1 is GTSNPN and CDR2 SVGIG (reference sequence).

V usage is TRBV4-3 and J usage is TRBJ2-1, with D perhaps matching TRBD2 (6 bases). CDR1 is LGHNA, CDR2 YSLEER, per germline. The V end lost 4 bases, the J end lost 7 bases, and 8 bases lay between the germline ends. CDR3 length equals 12 residues. The CDR3 loop reads CASSLTRNEQFF. CDR3 DNA: TGCGCCAGCAGCCTGACTAGGAATGAGCAGTTCTTC.